This T cell receptor (beta chain) was retrieved from a study of T cells in Graves' hyperthyroidism and ophthalmopathy. The CDR3 is 13 residues long. J was trimmed by 4 bases and V by 3 bases; bases with no gene match: 3. Germline CDR1 DFQATT, CDR2 SNEGSKA (reference sequence). General study results and limits: Within blood appeared most thyroid clonotypes that had expanded above 0.001. For ophthalmopathy, model prediction preceded onset by a median about six months.

Exclusion of a patient resulted from uncontrolled infection, other autoimmune disease, pregnancy or lactation. Clinicians diagnosed patients from clinical symptoms, serum thyroxine and TRAb, thyroid ultrasound and orbital computed tomography. Comment on this clonotype: What it recognizes is unknown.

The TCR beta CDR3 regions underwent amplification using RNA transcripts as the source. Using the HTBI primer set, a first-round RT-PCR was run on the TCR CDR3. Using its own MiXCR run on the multiplex PCR reads, TCRdb lists one record per CDR3 protein. The data hold roughly 570,000 distinct CDR3 sequences, with around 42% observed a single time. This sequence originates from an adult woman with Graves' disease, either hyperthyroidism or ophthalmopathy (not recorded which). The sequencing input was peripheral blood or thyroid tissue (not recorded which). V gene TRBV20-1 combines with J gene TRBJ2-3; 8 nucleotides agree with TRBD2. In DNA form, the CDR3 reads TGCAGTGCTAGGACTAGCGTCGCAGATACGCAGTATTTT. It translates to CSARTSVADTQYF.